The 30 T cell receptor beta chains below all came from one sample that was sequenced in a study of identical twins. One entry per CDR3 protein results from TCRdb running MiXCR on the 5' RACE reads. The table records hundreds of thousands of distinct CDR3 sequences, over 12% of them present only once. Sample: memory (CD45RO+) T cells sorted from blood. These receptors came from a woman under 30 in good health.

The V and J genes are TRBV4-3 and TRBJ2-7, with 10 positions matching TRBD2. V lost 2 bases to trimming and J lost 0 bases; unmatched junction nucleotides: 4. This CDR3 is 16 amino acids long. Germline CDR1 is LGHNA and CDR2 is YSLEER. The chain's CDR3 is CASSQQLAGNSYEQYF. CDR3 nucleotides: TGCGCCAGCAGCCAACAACTAGCGGGGAACTCCTACGAGCAGTACTTC.

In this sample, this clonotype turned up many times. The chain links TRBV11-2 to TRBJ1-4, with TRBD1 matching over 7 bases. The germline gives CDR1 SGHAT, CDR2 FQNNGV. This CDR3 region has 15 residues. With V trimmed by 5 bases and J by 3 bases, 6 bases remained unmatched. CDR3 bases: TGTGCCAGCAGCCAGGGGGGGGGAGCTAATGAAAAACTGTTTTTT. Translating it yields CASSQGGGANEKLFF. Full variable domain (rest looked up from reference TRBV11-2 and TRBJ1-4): EAGVAQSPRYKIIEKRQSVAFWCNPISGHATLYWYQQILGQGPKLLIQFQNNGVVDDSQLPKDRFSAERLKGVDSTLKIQPAKLEDSAVYLCASSQGGGANEKLFFGSGTQLSVL.

CDR3 coding DNA: TGCAGTGCTCCGGACTTCGCGGGAGGGTACGAGCAGTACTTC. This codes for CSAPDFAGGYEQYF. This chain uses TRBV20-1 with TRBJ2-7, with 9 bases fitting TRBD2. This CDR3 is built from 14 residues. The germline CDR1 and CDR2 sequences are DFQATT and SNEGSKA (reference sequence). V was clipped by 5 bases and J by 4 bases; unmatched bases: 9.

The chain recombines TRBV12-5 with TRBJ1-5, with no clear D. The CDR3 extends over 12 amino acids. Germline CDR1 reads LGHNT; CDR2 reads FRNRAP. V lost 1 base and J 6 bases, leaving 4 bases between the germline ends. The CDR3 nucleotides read TGTGCTAGTGGTTTGGGGATTCAGCCCCAGCATTTT. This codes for CASGLGIQPQHF.

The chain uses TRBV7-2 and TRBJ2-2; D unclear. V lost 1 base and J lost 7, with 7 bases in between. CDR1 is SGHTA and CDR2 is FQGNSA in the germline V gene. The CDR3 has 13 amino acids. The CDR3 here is CASSLVVVGELFF. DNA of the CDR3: TGTGCCAGCAGCTTAGTAGTGGTCGGGGAGCTGTTTTTT.

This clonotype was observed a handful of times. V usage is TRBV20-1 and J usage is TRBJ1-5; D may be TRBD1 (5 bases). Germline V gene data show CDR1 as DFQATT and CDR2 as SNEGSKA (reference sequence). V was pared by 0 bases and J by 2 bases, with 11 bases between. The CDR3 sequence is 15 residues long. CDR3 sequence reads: CSAREAGAGNQPQHF. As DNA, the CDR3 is TGCAGTGCTAGAGAAGCCGGGGCGGGCAATCAGCCCCAGCATTTT.

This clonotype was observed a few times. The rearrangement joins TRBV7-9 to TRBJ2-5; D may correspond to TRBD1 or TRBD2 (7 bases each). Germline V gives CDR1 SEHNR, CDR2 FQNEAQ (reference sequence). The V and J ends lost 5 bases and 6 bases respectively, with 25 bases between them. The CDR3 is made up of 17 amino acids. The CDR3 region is CASSPSQTGRDRKTQYF. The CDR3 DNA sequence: TGTGCCAGCAGCCCCAGCCAGACAGGGAGGGACCGAAAGACCCAGTACTTC.

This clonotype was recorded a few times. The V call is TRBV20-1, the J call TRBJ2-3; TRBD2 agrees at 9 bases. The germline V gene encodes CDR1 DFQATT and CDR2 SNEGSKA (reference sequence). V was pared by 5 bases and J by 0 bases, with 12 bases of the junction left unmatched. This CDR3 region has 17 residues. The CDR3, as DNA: TGCAGTGCTTCCAGAGTGCGACTAGCGGCTAGCACAGATACGCAGTATTTT. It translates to CSASRVRLAASTDTQYF.

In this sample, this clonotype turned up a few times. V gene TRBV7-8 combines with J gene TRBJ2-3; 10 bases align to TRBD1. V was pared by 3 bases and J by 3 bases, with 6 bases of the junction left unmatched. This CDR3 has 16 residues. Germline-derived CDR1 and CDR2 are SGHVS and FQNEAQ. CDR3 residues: CASSFMGQGSTDTQYF. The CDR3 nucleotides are TGTGCCAGCAGCTTTATGGGACAGGGGAGTACAGATACGCAGTATTTT. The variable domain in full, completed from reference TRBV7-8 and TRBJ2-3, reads GAGVSQSPRYKVAKRGQDVALRCDPISGHVSLFWYQQALGQGPEFLTYFQNEAQLDKSGLPSDRFFAERPEGSVSTLKIQRTQQEDSAVYLCASSFMGQGSTDTQYFGPGTRLTVL.

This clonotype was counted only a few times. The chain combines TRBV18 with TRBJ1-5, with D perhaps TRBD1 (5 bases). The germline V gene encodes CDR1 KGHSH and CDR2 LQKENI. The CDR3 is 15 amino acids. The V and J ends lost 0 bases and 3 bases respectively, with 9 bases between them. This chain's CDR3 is CASSPPGGDNQPQHF. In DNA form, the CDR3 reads TGTGCCAGCTCACCACCGGGGGGGGACAATCAGCCCCAGCATTTT.

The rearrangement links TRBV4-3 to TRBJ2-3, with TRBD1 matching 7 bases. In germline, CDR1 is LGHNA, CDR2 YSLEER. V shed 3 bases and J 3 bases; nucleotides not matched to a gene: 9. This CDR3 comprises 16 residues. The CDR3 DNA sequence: TGCGCCAGCAGCCAGATAGGGGGCACGGGGACAGATACGCAGTATTTT. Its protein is CASSQIGGTGTDTQYF.

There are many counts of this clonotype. The CDR3 loop is CASSPRDRLNQPQHF. CDR3 bases: TGTGCCAGCAGTCCCCGGGACAGGCTCAATCAGCCCCAGCATTTT. V gene TRBV6-1 combines with J gene TRBJ1-5; 8 bases match TRBD1. The CDR3 has 15 residues. The ends lost 5 bases at V and 3 bases at J; junction bases unmatched: 6. Germline V CDR1 and CDR2: MNHNS, SASEGT.

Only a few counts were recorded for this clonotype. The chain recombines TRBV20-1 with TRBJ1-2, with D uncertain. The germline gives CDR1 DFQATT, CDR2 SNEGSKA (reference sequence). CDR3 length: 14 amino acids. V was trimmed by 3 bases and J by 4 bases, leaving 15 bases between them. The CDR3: CSASEAGGAYGYTF. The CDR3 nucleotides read TGCAGTGCTAGTGAGGCGGGAGGAGCCTATGGCTACACCTTC.

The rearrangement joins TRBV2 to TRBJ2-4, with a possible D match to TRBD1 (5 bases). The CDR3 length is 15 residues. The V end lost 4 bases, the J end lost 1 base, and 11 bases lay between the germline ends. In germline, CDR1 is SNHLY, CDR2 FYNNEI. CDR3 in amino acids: CASSVQGDAKNIQYF. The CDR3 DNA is TGTGCCAGCAGTGTTCAAGGGGATGCCAAAAACATTCAGTACTTC.

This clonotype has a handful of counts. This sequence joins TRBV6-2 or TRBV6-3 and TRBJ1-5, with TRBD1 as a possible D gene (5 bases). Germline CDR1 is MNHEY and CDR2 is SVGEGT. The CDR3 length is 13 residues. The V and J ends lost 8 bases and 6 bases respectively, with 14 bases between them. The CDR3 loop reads CASGGGEIQPQHF. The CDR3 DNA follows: TGTGCCAGCGGTGGGGGAGAGATTCAGCCCCAGCATTTT.

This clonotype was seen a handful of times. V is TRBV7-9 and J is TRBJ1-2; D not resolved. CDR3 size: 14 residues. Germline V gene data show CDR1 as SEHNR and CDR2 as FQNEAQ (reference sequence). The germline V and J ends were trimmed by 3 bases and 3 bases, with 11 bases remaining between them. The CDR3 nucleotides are TGTGCCAGCAGCTTGCCAGGATGGGACTATGGCTACACCTTC. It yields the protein CASSLPGWDYGYTF.

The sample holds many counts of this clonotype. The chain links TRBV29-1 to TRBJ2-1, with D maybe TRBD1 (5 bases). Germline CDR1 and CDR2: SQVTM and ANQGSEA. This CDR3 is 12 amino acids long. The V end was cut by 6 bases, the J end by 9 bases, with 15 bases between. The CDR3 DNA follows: TGCAGCGTGTCCAGGGTTTTCGCTGAGCAGTTCTTC. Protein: CSVSRVFAEQFF.

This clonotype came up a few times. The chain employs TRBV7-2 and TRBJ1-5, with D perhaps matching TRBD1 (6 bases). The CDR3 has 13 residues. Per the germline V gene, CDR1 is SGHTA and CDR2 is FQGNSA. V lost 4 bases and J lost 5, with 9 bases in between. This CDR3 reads CASSWDTDQPQHF. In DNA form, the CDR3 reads TGTGCCAGCAGCTGGGACACCGATCAGCCCCAGCATTTT.

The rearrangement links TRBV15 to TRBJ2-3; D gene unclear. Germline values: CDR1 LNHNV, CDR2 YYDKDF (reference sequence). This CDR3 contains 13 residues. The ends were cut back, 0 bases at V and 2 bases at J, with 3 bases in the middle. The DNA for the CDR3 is TGTGCCACCAGCAGAGACTTCACAGATACGCAGTATTTT. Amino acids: CATSRDFTDTQYF.

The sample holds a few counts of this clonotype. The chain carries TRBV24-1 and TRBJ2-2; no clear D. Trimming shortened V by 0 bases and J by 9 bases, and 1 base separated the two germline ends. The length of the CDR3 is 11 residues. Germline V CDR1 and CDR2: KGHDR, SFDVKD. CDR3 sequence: CATSDLRELFF. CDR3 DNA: TGTGCCACCAGTGATTTGAGGGAGCTGTTTTTT.

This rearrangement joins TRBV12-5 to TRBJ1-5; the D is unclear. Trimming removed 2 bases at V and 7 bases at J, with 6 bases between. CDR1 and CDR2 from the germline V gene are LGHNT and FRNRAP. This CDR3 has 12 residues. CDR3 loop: CASGLFRQPQHF. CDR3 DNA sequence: TGTGCTAGTGGTTTGTTTAGGCAGCCCCAGCATTTT.

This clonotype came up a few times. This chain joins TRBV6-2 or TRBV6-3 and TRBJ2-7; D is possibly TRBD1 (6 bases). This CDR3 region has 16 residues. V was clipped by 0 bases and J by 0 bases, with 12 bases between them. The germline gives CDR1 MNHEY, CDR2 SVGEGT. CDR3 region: CASSYSYRTASYEQYF. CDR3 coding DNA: TGTGCCAGCAGTTACTCCTACCGGACAGCCTCCTACGAGCAGTACTTC.

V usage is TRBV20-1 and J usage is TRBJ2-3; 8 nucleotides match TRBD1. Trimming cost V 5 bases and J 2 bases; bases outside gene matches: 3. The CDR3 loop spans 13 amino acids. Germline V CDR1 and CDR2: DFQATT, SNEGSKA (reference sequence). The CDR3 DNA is TGCAGTGCTCGGACAGGGAACACAGATACGCAGTATTTT. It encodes CSARTGNTDTQYF.

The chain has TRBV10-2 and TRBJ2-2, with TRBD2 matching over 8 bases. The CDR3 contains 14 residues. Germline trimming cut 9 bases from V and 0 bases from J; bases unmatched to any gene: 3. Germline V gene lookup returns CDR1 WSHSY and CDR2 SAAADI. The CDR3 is CASTSGSNTGELFF. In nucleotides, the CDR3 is TGCGCCAGTACTAGCGGATCGAACACCGGGGAGCTGTTTTTT.

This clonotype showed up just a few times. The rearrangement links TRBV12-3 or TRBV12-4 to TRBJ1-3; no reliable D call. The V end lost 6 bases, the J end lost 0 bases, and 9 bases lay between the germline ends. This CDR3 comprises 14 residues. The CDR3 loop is CASSPTASGNTIYF. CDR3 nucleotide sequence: TGTGCCAGCAGCCCTACAGCCTCTGGAAACACCATATATTTT.

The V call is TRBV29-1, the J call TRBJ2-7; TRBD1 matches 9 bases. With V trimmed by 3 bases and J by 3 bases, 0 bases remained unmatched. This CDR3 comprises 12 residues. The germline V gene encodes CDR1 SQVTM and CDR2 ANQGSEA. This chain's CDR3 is CSVEGQGYEQYF. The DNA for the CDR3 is TGCAGCGTTGAGGGACAGGGCTACGAGCAGTACTTC.

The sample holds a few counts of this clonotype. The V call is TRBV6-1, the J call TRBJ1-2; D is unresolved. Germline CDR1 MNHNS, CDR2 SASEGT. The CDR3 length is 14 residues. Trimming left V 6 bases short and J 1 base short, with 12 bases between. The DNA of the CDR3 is TGTGCCAGCAGACCGGACGGTTTTAACTATGGCTACACCTTC. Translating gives CASRPDGFNYGYTF.

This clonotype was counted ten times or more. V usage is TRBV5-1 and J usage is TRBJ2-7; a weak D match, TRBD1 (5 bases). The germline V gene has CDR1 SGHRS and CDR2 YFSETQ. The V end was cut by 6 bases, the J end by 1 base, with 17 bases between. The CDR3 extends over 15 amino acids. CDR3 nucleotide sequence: TGCGCCAGCAAATTCGCGGCCGCAGGGTCCTACGAGCAGTACTTC. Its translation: CASKFAAAGSYEQYF. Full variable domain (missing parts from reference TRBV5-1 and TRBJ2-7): KAGVTQTPRYLIKTRGQQVTLSCSPISGHRSVSWYQQTPGQGLQFLFEYFSETQRNKGNFPGRFSGRQFSNSRSEMNVSTLELGDSALYLCASKFAAAGSYEQYFGPGTRLTVT.

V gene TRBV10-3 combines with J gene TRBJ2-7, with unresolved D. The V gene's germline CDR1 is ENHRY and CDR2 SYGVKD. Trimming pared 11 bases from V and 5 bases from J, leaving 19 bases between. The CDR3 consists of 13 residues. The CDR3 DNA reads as TGTGCCTCAACAATAGCAGGAGAAGACGAGCAGTACTTC. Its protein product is CASTIAGEDEQYF.

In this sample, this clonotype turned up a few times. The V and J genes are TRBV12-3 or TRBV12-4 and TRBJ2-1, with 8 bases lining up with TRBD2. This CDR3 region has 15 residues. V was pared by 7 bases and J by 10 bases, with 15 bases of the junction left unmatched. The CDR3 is CASTRAGAPGNEQFF. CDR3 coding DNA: TGTGCCAGCACCCGAGCGGGAGCCCCTGGTAACGAGCAGTTCTTC.